This TCR beta chain emerged from a study of blood T cell repertoires in COVID-19. On the study more broadly: Samples representing acute and convalescent COVID-19 were sourced from the United States, Italy and Spain.

Clones were read by immunoSEQ multiplex PCR, and TCRdb kept only the in-frame ones, dropping some. The data contain 70,000 to 95,000 clones, about four fifths of them seen just once; the ten biggest clones take up around 12%. Germline CDR1 reads MNHEY; CDR2 reads SVGEGT. CDR3 size: 15 residues. The V and J ends lost 1 base and 3 bases, in that order; junction bases with no gene match: 4. J is TRBJ2-7 and V is TRBV6-2 or TRBV6-3; TRBD2 matches at 9 bases. This clonotype was obtained from a woman between 40 and 55 years old with active or convalescent COVID-19. Sequenced input: peripheral blood. The CDR3 reads CASSYLGLAVYEQYF. DNA for the CDR3: TGTGCCAGCAGTTACTTGGGACTAGCTGTCTACGAGCAGTACTTC.